This TCR beta chain is from a study of T cells in Graves' hyperthyroidism and ophthalmopathy. The CDR3 sequence is 10 residues long. V lost 6 bases and J lost 3, with 3 bases in between. CDR1 and CDR2 from the germline V gene are MNHNS and SASEGT. In its sample, this clonotype was seen many times. Template material for amplifying TCR beta CDR3 regions consisted of RNA transcripts. HTBI primers were used for first-round RT-PCR of the TCR CDR3. TCRdb ran MiXCR on the multiplex PCR reads and lists one entry per CDR3 protein. Here the sample spans about 480,000 distinct CDR3 sequences, roughly 14% being singletons.

Input material: blood. The receptor's source is a woman aged 18-35 years with Graves' hyperthyroidism. This chain uses TRBV6-1 with TRBJ2-7; no definite D call. The CDR3 region has the DNA TGTGCCAGCAGGCGCTACGAGCAGTACTTC. Its protein product is CASRRYEQYF.